Presented here are 8 T cell receptor beta chains from one specimen sequenced in a study of cytomegalovirus exposure and HLA in healthy donors. Amplification used 60 Vbeta primers and 13 Jbeta primers. Only in-frame clones appear in the TCRdb table, and some are missing; sequencing was by immunoSEQ multiplex PCR. The sample yields about 140,000 clones, of which the top ten take up 2% to 2.5%. Sequenced: PBMCs. The receptors originated from a woman aged 18-29 years in good health and CMV-seronegative.

V gene TRBV5-1 combines with J gene TRBJ2-1; 7 positions agree with TRBD2. The CDR3 contains 18 residues. Germline-derived CDR1 and CDR2 are SGHRS and YFSETQ. V lost 1 base, J lost 5 bases, and 15 bases stayed unmatched. The CDR3 spells CASSLWILGGTTNNEQFF. CDR3 nucleotides: TGCGCCAGCAGCTTGTGGATTTTGGGCGGGACTACTAACAATGAGCAGTTCTTC.

The chain recombines TRBV7-2 with TRBJ2-1; 13 bases match TRBD2. V was pared by 8 bases and J by 6 bases, with 4 bases of the junction left unmatched. Germline V gene data show CDR1 as SGHTA and CDR2 as FQGNSA. CDR3 length: 14 residues. The CDR3 DNA reads TGTGCCAGCTGGACTAGCGGGAGTCCCAATGAGCAGTTCTTC. Translated: CASWTSGSPNEQFF.

The chain uses TRBV18 and TRBJ2-7; TRBD1 matches 10 bases. Germline values: CDR1 KGHSH, CDR2 LQKENI. The junction had 5 bases not matched to a gene; V was cut back by 4 bases and J by 2 bases. This CDR3 has 15 residues. The CDR3 loop is CASSLDRGVAYEQYV. The CDR3 DNA reads TGTGCCAGCTCACTGGACAGGGGGGTAGCCTACGAGCAGTACGTC.

This rearrangement joins TRBV7-8 to TRBJ2-7; TRBD2 agrees at 8 bases. Germline lookup yields CDR1 SGHVS and CDR2 FQNEAQ. With V trimmed by 1 base and J by 3 bases, 5 bases remained unmatched. This CDR3 has 15 residues. The CDR3 sequence: CASSLGGTRGYEQYF. The CDR3 coding sequence is TGTGCCAGCAGCTTAGGGGGGACTAGGGGCTACGAGCAGTACTTC.

The chain employs TRBV19 and TRBJ2-3; D is possibly TRBD2 (6 bases). The CDR3 loop spans 13 amino acids. Trimming took off 4 bases at V and 9 bases at J, with 14 bases between the two ends. CDR1 is LNHDA and CDR2 is SQIVND in the germline V gene (reference sequence). The CDR3 here is CASSTEGNKTQYF. Written as DNA, the CDR3 is TGTGCCAGTAGTACGGAGGGTAACAAGACGCAGTATTTT.

The gene calls are TRBV29-1 and TRBJ1-1; no definite D call. The V end was cut by 1 base, the J end by 4 bases, with 4 bases between. CDR1 is SQVTM and CDR2 is ANQGSEA in the germline V gene. The CDR3 runs 11 residues. This chain's CDR3 is CSVEAGTEAFF. The CDR3 bases are TGCAGCGTTGAAGCGGGCACTGAAGCTTTCTTT.

The V and J genes are TRBV19 and TRBJ1-5; weak D call: TRBD1 (5 bases). The V gene's germline CDR1 is LNHDA and CDR2 SQIVND (reference sequence). The CDR3 consists of 19 residues. V was shortened by 5 bases and J by 2 bases, with 25 bases between the two germline ends. The CDR3, as DNA: TGTGCCAGTAGTTATCCGGGACTTGCCTTTGCGAGAGGCAATCAGCCCCAGCATTTT. Protein: CASSYPGLAFARGNQPQHF.

This chain connects TRBV7-2 to TRBJ2-1, with D hard to call. The CDR3 sequence is 11 residues long. The ends were cut back, 2 bases at V and 13 bases at J, with 9 bases in the middle. Germline V gene data show CDR1 as SGHTA and CDR2 as FQGNSA. CDR3 nucleotide sequence: TGTGCCAGCAGCTTACTAAGTTTTCAGTTCTTC. Translation: CASSLLSFQFF.